What follows describes a single TCR beta chain. These data belong to a study of blood T cell repertoires in COVID-19. Here immunoSEQ multiplex PCR was the method, and the copy in TCRdb shows in-frame clones only, minus some. Here the sample spans about 260,000 clones, around 90% being singletons. Seattle's cohort entered during active infection and was followed longitudinally. The CDR3 is made up of 18 amino acids. Trimming pared 0 bases from V and 3 bases from J, leaving 18 bases between. In germline, CDR1 is SGHTS, CDR2 YDEGEE. The chain carries TRBV5-8 and TRBJ2-2, with TRBD1 as a possible D gene (5 bases). This TCR came from a person aged 18 to 30 with COVID-19, enrolled during active disease. The sample taken for sequencing was peripheral blood. The CDR3 region is CASSLAGHKLSDTGELFF. CDR3 coding DNA: TGTGCCAGCAGCTTGGCCGGACACAAACTCTCGGACACCGGGGAGCTGTTTTTT.